The next 30 T cell receptor beta chains were all read from a single sample in a study of shared clonotypes between healthy human individuals. Profiling relied on immunoSEQ multiplex PCR, and the TCRdb table lists in-frame clones only, not all of them. The profile shows under 850,000 clones, 72% of them singletons. The source material was memory CD4+ T cells sorted from blood. Indicated subset: CD45RA-negative fraction. All receptors derive from a woman under 40 in good health.

This clone showed up just a few times. This chain connects TRBV28 to TRBJ1-3; the D gene is possibly TRBD1 (6 bases). From germline, CDR1 is MDHEN and CDR2 SYDVKM. V was clipped by 5 bases and J by 2 bases, with 10 bases between them. The CDR3 runs 14 residues. In nucleotides, the CDR3 is TGTGCCAGCAGTCAGGGGACCCCTGGAAACACCATATATTTT. Translated: CASSQGTPGNTIYF. Full variable domain (rest looked up from reference TRBV28 and TRBJ1-3): DVKVTQSSRYLVKRTGEKVFLECVQDMDHENMFWYRQDPGLGLRLIYFSYDVKMKEKGDIPEGYSVSREKKERFSLILESASTNQTSMYLCASSQGTPGNTIYFGEGSWLTVV.

The chain is built from TRBV5-4 and TRBJ1-1; D gene ambiguous. Germline V gives CDR1 SGHNT, CDR2 YYREEE (reference sequence). The CDR3 is 15 amino acids. V was shortened by 0 bases and J by 0 bases, with 9 bases between the two germline ends. DNA of the CDR3: TGTGCCAGCAGCTTGGTTAAGGGTTTGAACACTGAAGCTTTCTTT. Translating it yields CASSLVKGLNTEAFF. Using reference TRBV5-4 and TRBJ1-1 for the parts outside the CDR3, the full variable domain is ETGVTQSPTHLIKTRGQQVTLRCSSQSGHNTVSWYQQALGQGPQFIFQYYREEENGRGNFPPRFSGLQFPNYSSELNVNALELDDSALYLCASSLVKGLNTEAFFGQGTRLTVV.

J is TRBJ2-2 and V is TRBV5-1; 11 bases fit TRBD1. The CDR3 runs 18 residues. V was pared by 0 bases and J by 4 bases, with 8 bases of the junction left unmatched. In germline, CDR1 is SGHRS, CDR2 YFSETQ. The CDR3 here is CASSLAKWTGGSTGELFF. The CDR3 DNA follows: TGCGCCAGCAGCTTGGCCAAGTGGACAGGGGGCAGCACCGGGGAGCTGTTTTTT. Full variable domain (remainder filled in from reference TRBV5-1 and TRBJ2-2): KAGVTQTPRYLIKTRGQQVTLSCSPISGHRSVSWYQQTPGQGLQFLFEYFSETQRNKGNFPGRFSGRQFSNSRSEMNVSTLELGDSALYLCASSLAKWTGGSTGELFFGEGSRLTVL.

The rearrangement links TRBV19 to TRBJ2-1; the D gene is possibly TRBD2 (6 bases). Deletions cut 5 bases from V and 10 bases from J, with 15 bases between. CDR1 and CDR2 (germline): LNHDA, SQIVND (reference sequence). The CDR3 length is 13 residues. CDR3 bases: TGTGCCAGTAGTCTAACGACTAGTGGCGAGCAGTTCTTC. Protein sequence: CASSLTTSGEQFF.

The table lists this clone with a count of one. The CDR3 sequence: CASSGLSGRAAEQFF. DNA for the CDR3: TGTGCCAGCAGCGGTTTGAGCGGGAGGGCCGCTGAGCAGTTCTTC. The chain carries TRBV7-9 and TRBJ2-1, with 10 nucleotides matching TRBD2. Looked up from germline, CDR1 is SEHNR and CDR2 is FQNEAQ (reference sequence). There are 15 residues in the CDR3. V gave up 5 bases and J gave up 9 bases; unmatched junction bases: 10.

J is TRBJ2-5 and V is TRBV4-2; 9 positions match TRBD2. V gave up 0 bases and J gave up 7 bases; unmatched junction bases: 6. The CDR3 consists of 15 residues. Germline values: CDR1 LGHNA, CDR2 YNFKEQ. The CDR3 DNA reads as TGTGCCAGCAGCCAAGATAGGACTAGCGCATGGACCCAGTACTTC. Protein product: CASSQDRTSAWTQYF.

The sample holds one count of this clone. This sample includes further DNA sequences coding for the same CDR3. The V call is TRBV7-6, the J call TRBJ2-1; the match to TRBD2 covers 7 bases. Germline V gene data show CDR1 as SGHVS and CDR2 as FNYEAQ. The V segment lost 5 bases and the J segment 0 bases; nucleotides outside the gene matches: 7. The CDR3 contains 16 residues. The CDR3 is CASSPRGGGSYNEQFF. The DNA for the CDR3 is TGTGCCAGCAGCCCCCGCGGCGGGGGCTCCTACAATGAGCAGTTCTTC. Complete variable domain (other parts from reference TRBV7-6 and TRBJ2-1): GAGVSQSPRYKVTKRGQDVALRCDPISGHVSLYWYRQALGQGPEFLTYFNYEAQQDKSGLPNDRFSAERPEGSISTLTIQRTEQRDSAMYRCASSPRGGGSYNEQFFGPGTRLTVL.

CDR3: CASSNYDTQYF. The CDR3 nucleotides are TGTGCCAGCTCAAATTATGATACGCAGTATTTT. The chain links TRBV18 to TRBJ2-3; D unclear. Trimming stripped 5 bases from V and 6 bases from J, with 6 bases between. Germline V gene lookup returns CDR1 KGHSH and CDR2 LQKENI. This CDR3 comprises 11 residues.

This clone came up a few times. The CDR3 DNA follows: TGTGCCAGCAGCCTGTTAGCCGGGCAAATAGGGAATGGCTACACCTTC. Translating it yields CASSLLAGQIGNGYTF. The chain recombines TRBV7-9 with TRBJ1-2; D is undetermined. V was cut by 5 bases and J by 6 bases, with 22 bases left in between. Germline V gene data show CDR1 as SEHNR and CDR2 as FQNEAQ (reference sequence). The CDR3 runs 16 residues.

J is TRBJ2-2 and V is TRBV18; possible D gene TRBD2, 6 bases. This CDR3 contains 16 residues. Germline V gene lookup returns CDR1 KGHSH and CDR2 LQKENI. With 4 bases removed from V and 0 bases from J, the gap between germline ends came to 12 bases. CDR3 region: CASSQNSGSNTGELFF. CDR3 bases: TGTGCCAGCTCACAGAATAGCGGCTCGAACACCGGGGAGCTGTTTTTT. Supplemented by reference TRBV18 and TRBJ2-2, the full variable domain reads NAGVMQNPRHLVRRRGQEARLRCSPMKGHSHVYWYRQLPEEGLKFMVYLQKENIIDESGMPKERFSAEFPKEGPSILRIQQVVRGDSAAYFCASSQNSGSNTGELFFGEGSRLTVL.

The V and J genes are TRBV7-2 and TRBJ1-2, with 10 bases fitting TRBD1. The V gene's germline CDR1 is SGHTA and CDR2 FQGNSA. The trim removed 5 bases at V and 8 bases at J, leaving 5 bases unmatched. This CDR3 region has 13 residues. CDR3 DNA: TGTGCCAGCAGCCACGGACAGGGGGTCGGCTACACCTTC. Its translation: CASSHGQGVGYTF.

The table lists this clone with a count of one. The chain carries TRBV5-8 and TRBJ2-3, with D unresolved. The V and J ends lost 7 bases and 1 base respectively, with 7 bases between them. CDR3 length equals 12 residues. The germline CDR1 and CDR2 sequences are SGHTS and YDEGEE. The CDR3 spells CASSTRTDTQYF. For the CDR3, the DNA is TGTGCCAGCTCAACACGCACAGATACGCAGTATTTT.

This clone was seen a few times. This sample also contains other DNA sequences that code for the same CDR3. The rearrangement uses TRBV5-1 and TRBJ2-7, with 12 positions matching TRBD1. This CDR3 is 14 amino acids long. Trimming took 4 bases from V and 5 from J; bases not matched to a gene: 4. Germline-derived CDR1 and CDR2 are SGHRS and YFSETQ. CDR3 protein: CASSLGTGGDEQYF. The CDR3 bases are TGCGCCAGCAGCCTCGGGACAGGGGGCGACGAGCAGTACTTC. Combining the CDR3 with reference TRBV5-1 and TRBJ2-7 gives the whole variable domain KAGVTQTPRYLIKTRGQQVTLSCSPISGHRSVSWYQQTPGQGLQFLFEYFSETQRNKGNFPGRFSGRQFSNSRSEMNVSTLELGDSALYLCASSLGTGGDEQYFGPGTRLTVT.

This clone came up once. CDR3 nucleotide sequence: TGTGCCAGCAGTCATCGGTCGAGGTGGGGCACTGAAGCTTTCTTT. The encoded protein is CASSHRSRWGTEAFF. J is TRBJ1-1 and V is TRBV25-1; no reliable D call. CDR3 size: 15 residues. V shed 5 bases and J shed 4 bases, with 17 bases lying between them. CDR1 is MGHDK and CDR2 is SYGVNS in the germline V gene.

The chain combines TRBV7-8 with TRBJ1-5; D may be TRBD1 (5 bases). From germline, CDR1 is SGHVS and CDR2 FQNEAQ. The CDR3 runs 14 residues. Trimming cost V 1 base and J 3 bases, with 7 bases left between them. This chain's CDR3 is CASSLGRDNQPQHF. In DNA form, the CDR3 reads TGTGCCAGCAGCTTAGGCAGGGACAATCAGCCCCAGCATTTT.

The rearrangement joins TRBV12-5 to TRBJ2-1, with 7 bases identical to TRBD2. The V segment lost 10 bases and the J segment 9 bases; nucleotides outside the gene matches: 12. There are 13 residues in the CDR3. Germline CDR1 and CDR2: LGHNT and FRNRAP. This chain's CDR3 is CATAFRLASEQFF. In nucleotides, the CDR3 is TGTGCTACTGCGTTTAGACTAGCTAGTGAGCAGTTCTTC.

This clone was seen a few times. This chain links TRBV6-6 with TRBJ2-6; D might be TRBD1 or TRBD2, each matching 7 bases. In germline, CDR1 is MNHNY, CDR2 SVGAGI (reference sequence). CDR3 size: 16 residues. Trimming took 5 bases from V and 4 from J, leaving 15 bases between them. This CDR3 reads CASSAGGGIGANVLTF. In nucleotides, the CDR3 is TGTGCCAGCAGTGCAGGGGGAGGGATCGGGGCCAACGTCCTGACTTTC.

The V gene is TRBV5-1, the J gene TRBJ1-2; TRBD1 agrees at 8 bases. Trimming took 4 bases from V and 7 from J; bases not matched to a gene: 6. The germline V gene has CDR1 SGHRS and CDR2 YFSETQ. CDR3 size: 13 residues. The CDR3 sequence: CASSLQGEAGYTF. The CDR3 region has the DNA TGCGCCAGCAGCCTACAGGGGGAGGCTGGCTACACCTTC.

This chain joins TRBV7-6 and TRBJ2-3; 9 bases map to TRBD2. The germline V gene has CDR1 SGHVS and CDR2 FNYEAQ. The CDR3 covers 15 residues. After removal of 5 bases from V and 0 bases from J, the junction contained 3 bases not matched to a gene. CDR3 DNA sequence: TGTGCCAGCAGCCGACTAGCGGATAGCACAGATACGCAGTATTTT. Protein: CASSRLADSTDTQYF.

This clone appeared a single time. This chain connects TRBV14 to TRBJ2-2; 14 bases match TRBD2. Unmatched junction bases numbered 8, after V lost 4 bases and J lost 7 bases. CDR3 length equals 17 residues. Germline V CDR1 and CDR2: SGHDN, FVKESK. CDR3 DNA: TGTGCCAGCAGCCGAGACCAGGGACTAGCGGGAGTCGGGGAGCTGTTTTTT. This codes for CASSRDQGLAGVGELFF.

This chain links TRBV7-9 with TRBJ2-1; tentative D call: TRBD1 (6 bases). V was trimmed by 5 bases and J by 9 bases, leaving 17 bases between them. This CDR3 has 14 residues. CDR1 is SEHNR, CDR2 FQNEAQ, per germline (reference sequence). This CDR3 is CASSQRGGKSEQFF. The CDR3 DNA reads TGTGCCAGCAGCCAACGAGGGGGAAAGTCTGAGCAGTTCTTC.

This clone was observed at least ten times. The chain has TRBV9 and TRBJ2-5; D gene uncertain. Germline V gene sequence: CDR1 SGDLS, CDR2 YYNGEE. The CDR3 extends over 14 amino acids. Trimming stripped 0 bases from V and 2 bases from J, with 8 bases between. The CDR3 nucleotides are TGTGCCAGCAGCGTAGGATCCACTCAAGAGACCCAGTACTTC. Protein: CASSVGSTQETQYF.

About this clone itself: An end of the junction differs from the germline gene, which may be a read error. The CDR3 DNA is TGTGCTAGTGGCCGGGACAGGGGAAGTCCCACGAATACCGGGGAGCTGTTTTTT. It encodes CASGRDRGSPTNTGELFF. The rearrangement links TRBV12-5 to TRBJ2-2; 10 nucleotides match TRBD1. The CDR3 runs 18 residues. Germline-derived CDR1 and CDR2 are LGHNT and FRNRAP.

The chain recombines TRBV27 with TRBJ2-7; D remains ambiguous. Trimming cost V 9 bases and J 5 bases, with 26 bases left between them. Germline V CDR1 and CDR2: MNHEY, SMNVEV (reference sequence). The CDR3 extends over 16 amino acids. CDR3 nucleotides: TGTGCCAGATACCAAATTAGTATTGGGGATTGCCACGAGCAGTACTTC. Encoded protein: CARYQISIGDCHEQYF.

The chain employs TRBV21-1 and TRBJ2-5; the DNA was not compared with TRBD1, the D call given in the table. TRBV21-1 is given as a pseudogene. The CDR3 totals 17 residues. CDR3 region: CASSKEADRVTDETQYF. The CDR3 bases are TGTGCCAGCAGCAAAGAGGCGGACAGGGTCACGGACGAGACCCAGTACTTC.

The genes are TRBV7-8 and TRBJ2-3; a weak D match, TRBD1 (5 bases). Trimming stripped 1 base from V and 2 bases from J, with 19 bases between. Per germline, CDR1 SGHVS and CDR2 FQNEAQ. The CDR3 covers 18 residues. The CDR3 DNA follows: TGTGCCAGCAGCTTAGGTATCGACAGCGCCCCGTACACAGATACGCAGTATTTT. This translates into CASSLGIDSAPYTDTQYF.

The V gene is TRBV7-9, the J gene TRBJ1-1; 7 bases agree with TRBD1. Germline V CDR1 and CDR2: SEHNR, FQNEAQ (reference sequence). The CDR3 sequence is 15 residues long. V was pared by 6 bases and J by 1 base, with 8 bases of the junction left unmatched. CDR3 sequence reads: CASRKQGIGNTEAFF. CDR3 nucleotide sequence: TGTGCCAGCAGAAAACAGGGGATTGGGAACACTGAAGCTTTCTTT.

This chain uses TRBV6-1 with TRBJ2-7, with TRBD1 matching over 7 bases. The CDR3 spans 15 residues. J gave up 5 bases and V 3 bases, and 10 bases lay outside the gene matches. Per germline, CDR1 MNHNS and CDR2 SASEGT. The CDR3: CASSDGGTGVNEQYF. Here the CDR3 DNA reads TGTGCCAGCAGTGATGGTGGTACAGGGGTTAACGAGCAGTACTTC.

This rearrangement joins TRBV4-1 to TRBJ2-1; the D gene could be TRBD1 or TRBD2 (5 bases each). The CDR3 covers 19 residues. The ends were cut back, 3 bases at V and 1 base at J, with 22 bases in the middle. CDR1 is MGHRA and CDR2 is YSYEKL in the germline V gene. CDR3 sequence reads: CASSQLGHRDRLSYNEQFF. In nucleotides, the CDR3 is TGCGCCAGCAGCCAGTTAGGACACCGGGACCGCTTATCCTACAATGAGCAGTTCTTC.

J is TRBJ2-7 and V is TRBV18; D not certain. The CDR3 is made up of 13 amino acids. The V end was cut by 2 bases, the J end by 3 bases, with 8 bases between. Germline CDR1 and CDR2: KGHSH and LQKENI. In DNA form, the CDR3 reads TGTGCCAGCTCACCATACGACGGCTACGAGCAGTACTTC. Protein sequence: CASSPYDGYEQYF.